This TCR beta chain derives from a study of T cell responses to AZD1222 COVID-19 vaccine. General study findings and limits: At baseline, just five or six AZD1222 recipients tested seropositive. Repertoire sampling occurred only after the peak T cell response. There were mostly white British donors and more females than males, and clonal diversity was possibly underestimated. Reports say nearly half of spike-specific TCRs go after unmutated variant regions.

This clone was seen only a few times. Its cognate antigen is unknown. The table came from immunoSEQ multiplex PCR; TCRdb's copy has only in-frame clones and leaves some out. In the table there are 150,000 to 190,000 clones, about nine tenths of which are singletons. The CDR3 extends over 15 amino acids. With 6 bases removed from V and 8 bases from J, the gap between germline ends came to 17 bases. Germline CDR1 MNHEY, CDR2 SVGAGI. The chain carries TRBV6-5 and TRBJ1-6, with D unresolved. This specimen was peripheral blood, taken 28 days after the second AZD1222 dose. The receptor was derived from an adult who received the AZD1222 COVID-19 vaccine. The CDR3 loop reads CASRGIGSKDSPLHF. The CDR3 region has the DNA TGTGCCAGCAGGGGGATAGGGTCTAAAGATTCACCCCTCCACTTT.